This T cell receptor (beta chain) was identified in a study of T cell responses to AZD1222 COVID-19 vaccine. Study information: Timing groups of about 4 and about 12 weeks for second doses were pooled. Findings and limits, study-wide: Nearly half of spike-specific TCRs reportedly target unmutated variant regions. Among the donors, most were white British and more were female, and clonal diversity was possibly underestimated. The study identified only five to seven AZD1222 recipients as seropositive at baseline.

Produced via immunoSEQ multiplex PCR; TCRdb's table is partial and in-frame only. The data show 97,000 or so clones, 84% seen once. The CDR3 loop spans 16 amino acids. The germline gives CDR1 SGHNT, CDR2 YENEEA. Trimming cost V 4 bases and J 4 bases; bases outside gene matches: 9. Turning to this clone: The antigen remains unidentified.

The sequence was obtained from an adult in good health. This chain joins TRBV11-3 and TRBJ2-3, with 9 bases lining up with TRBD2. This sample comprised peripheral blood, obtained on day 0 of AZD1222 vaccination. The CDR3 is CASSSISGRIADTQYF. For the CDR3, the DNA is TGTGCCAGCAGCTCAATTAGCGGGAGAATTGCAGATACGCAGTATTTT.